The 17 T cell receptor beta chains reported below all come from one sample, sequenced in a study of shared clonotypes between healthy human individuals. Some clones are missing from TCRdb's copy, which holds only in-frame ones; the method was immunoSEQ multiplex PCR. The sample contains approximately 2.1 million clones, over 85% of which appear only once. Sequenced: naive CD4+ T cells from PBMCs. Sample subset: CD45RA+ positively selected. The receptors here all came from a man between 18 and 35 years old in good health. Some clones in this sample may be carry-over from other donors' samples.

With regard to this clone: Within the sample, other DNA sequences also encode this same CDR3. This rearrangement joins TRBV2 to TRBJ2-1, with 14 positions matching TRBD2. Germline values: CDR1 SNHLY, CDR2 FYNNEI. The J segment lost 6 bases and the V segment lost 6 bases, leaving 4 bases of the junction unmatched. This CDR3 contains 15 residues. DNA for the CDR3: TGTGCCAGCAGCTTGGGACTAGCGGGAGTCAATGAGCAGTTCTTC. Translating gives CASSLGLAGVNEQFF.

The V call is TRBV25-1, the J call TRBJ2-2; 7 bases line up with TRBD2. The CDR3 loop spans 15 amino acids. The V gene end was trimmed by 1 base and the J gene end by 4 bases; junction bases not matched to a gene: 3. The germline V gene has CDR1 MGHDK and CDR2 SYGVNS. The CDR3: CASSEFPGGTGELFF. The CDR3 DNA reads TGTGCCAGCAGTGAATTCCCGGGGGGCACCGGGGAGCTGTTTTTT.

This chain uses TRBV7-4 with TRBJ1-2; D is perhaps TRBD1 (6 bases). This CDR3 is built from 14 residues. The germline CDR1 and CDR2 sequences are SGHVT and SQSDAQ. Trimming removed 5 bases at V and 4 bases at J, with 14 bases between. The DNA for the CDR3 is TGTGCCAGCAGCCGCGGACAGCTTCCCTATGGCTACACCTTC. It codes for CASSRGQLPYGYTF.

V usage is TRBV12-5 and J usage is TRBJ2-7; D perhaps matches TRBD1 (6 bases). From germline, CDR1 is LGHNT and CDR2 FRNRAP. Trimming pared 2 bases from V and 6 bases from J, leaving 20 bases between. CDR3 length: 16 residues. In DNA form, the CDR3 reads TGTGCTAGTGGTTTGTGTGGGGGCTCCAACTGCTTCGAGCAGTACTTC. Translating gives CASGLCGGSNCFEQYF.

The CDR3 region has the DNA TGTGCCACCGACGGGGTGAACACTGAAGCTTTCTTT. It yields the protein CATDGVNTEAFF. The chain combines TRBV28 with TRBJ1-1; D is unresolved. Trimming left V 10 bases short and J 0 bases short, with 9 bases between. The CDR3 sequence is 12 residues long. Germline V gives CDR1 MDHEN, CDR2 SYDVKM. Full variable domain (missing parts from reference TRBV28 and TRBJ1-1): DVKVTQSSRYLVKRTGEKVFLECVQDMDHENMFWYRQDPGLGLRLIYFSYDVKMKEKGDIPEGYSVSREKKERFSLILESASTNQTSMYLCATDGVNTEAFFGQGTRLTVV.

This chain joins TRBV18 and TRBJ1-1; 10 bases are a match to TRBD1. Germline V gene data show CDR1 as KGHSH and CDR2 as LQKENI. This CDR3 has 14 amino acids. Germline trimming cut 2 bases from V and 11 bases from J; bases unmatched to any gene: 8. The CDR3 DNA follows: TGTGCCAGCTCACCAGCGGGACAGGGGATGTCGGCTTTCTTT. It codes for CASSPAGQGMSAFF. Together with reference TRBV18 and TRBJ1-1, the CDR3 gives the full variable domain: NAGVMQNPRHLVRRRGQEARLRCSPMKGHSHVYWYRQLPEEGLKFMVYLQKENIIDESGMPKERFSAEFPKEGPSILRIQQVVRGDSAAYFCASSPAGQGMSAFFGQGTRLTVV.

The chain uses TRBV27 and TRBJ2-3, with 8 bases lining up with TRBD1. This CDR3 comprises 16 residues. Germline V gives CDR1 MNHEY, CDR2 SMNVEV (reference sequence). The V gene end was trimmed by 5 bases and the J gene end by 4 bases; junction bases not matched to a gene: 11. CDR3 in amino acids: CASSPGVGTGPDTQYF. CDR3 sequence (DNA): TGTGCCAGCAGTCCCGGCGTGGGGACAGGACCAGATACGCAGTATTTT.

CDR3 sequence reads: CASSEQGASEQFF. The DNA of the CDR3 is TGTGCCAGCAGTGAGCAGGGGGCCTCTGAGCAGTTCTTC. The gene calls are TRBV6-1 and TRBJ2-1, with 8 nucleotides matching TRBD1. V trimming: 3 bases; J trimming: 9 bases; junction bases outside the gene matches: 4. The germline V gene encodes CDR1 MNHNS and CDR2 SASEGT. This CDR3 spans 13 amino acids.

Of note for this clone: In the same sample, other DNA sequences code for this CDR3. The V gene is TRBV7-2, the J gene TRBJ2-7; 12 nucleotides match TRBD2. The germline CDR1 and CDR2 sequences are SGHTA and FQGNSA. There are 16 residues in the CDR3. Losses at the gene ends were 2 bases for V and 4 bases for J; bases not matched to a gene: 6. The chain's CDR3 is CASSLLGTSGPYEQYF. In DNA form, the CDR3 reads TGTGCCAGCAGCTTACTAGGGACTAGCGGGCCATACGAGCAGTACTTC. The full variable domain, rest sourced from reference TRBV7-2 and TRBJ2-7, is GAGVSQSPSNKVTEKGKDVELRCDPISGHTALYWYRQSLGQGLEFLIYFQGNSAPDKSGLPSDRFSAERTGGSVSTLTIQRTQQEDSAVYLCASSLLGTSGPYEQYFGPGTRLTVT.

This clone was observed a single time. The chain combines TRBV9 with TRBJ2-5; 8 nucleotides align to TRBD1. Per the germline V gene, CDR1 is SGDLS and CDR2 is YYNGEE. Trimming took 4 bases from V and 1 from J; bases not matched to a gene: 9. The CDR3 loop spans 16 amino acids. The CDR3, as DNA: TGTGCCAGCAGCAACGGACAGGGCCTACCCCAAGAGACCCAGTACTTC. Its protein is CASSNGQGLPQETQYF.

The chain recombines TRBV5-4 with TRBJ2-1; D remains ambiguous. Germline V gene sequence: CDR1 SGHNT, CDR2 YYREEE (reference sequence). Trimming cost V 4 bases and J 3 bases, with 14 bases left between them. The CDR3 is 15 amino acids. CDR3 DNA: TGTGCCAGCAGCCCCTCCTATGGAAACTACAATGAGCAGTTCTTC. As protein: CASSPSYGNYNEQFF.

The CDR3 DNA is TGTGCCAGCAGCTTTGGAATGGGAGGTACTTTCGAGACCCAGTACTTC. It yields the protein CASSFGMGGTFETQYF. The chain links TRBV7-9 to TRBJ2-5; weak D call: TRBD2 (6 bases). V gave up 3 bases and J gave up 5 bases, with 19 bases separating them. The CDR3 totals 16 residues. Looked up from germline, CDR1 is SEHNR and CDR2 is FQNEAQ (reference sequence).

Here the CDR3 DNA reads TGTGCCAGCAGTTTATCACAGGGCCTTGGCTACACCTTC. Translating it yields CASSLSQGLGYTF. The genes are TRBV27 and TRBJ1-2, with D perhaps matching TRBD1 (6 bases). Trimming removed 0 bases from V and 7 bases from J, with 9 bases in between. The CDR3 covers 13 residues. The germline CDR1 and CDR2 sequences are MNHEY and SMNVEV (reference sequence).

The chain uses TRBV6-6 and TRBJ2-1, with D possibly matching TRBD1 (6 bases). The CDR3 has 15 residues. Per the germline V gene, CDR1 is MNHNY and CDR2 is SVGAGI (reference sequence). Trimming removed 3 bases at V and 5 bases at J, with 14 bases between. CDR3 loop: CASSYQGYLNNEQFF. The CDR3, as DNA: TGTGCCAGCAGTTATCAGGGGTATCTCAACAATGAGCAGTTCTTC.

The V gene is TRBV18, the J gene TRBJ2-5; D possibly corresponds to TRBD1 (6 bases). V was trimmed by 0 bases and J by 7 bases, leaving 15 bases between them. The CDR3 length is 15 residues. CDR1 and CDR2 from the germline V gene are KGHSH and LQKENI. CDR3 coding DNA: TGTGCCAGCTCACCACCGGTGTCAGGGGCCGCGACCCAGTACTTC. Translation: CASSPPVSGAATQYF.

This clone occurred once. As DNA, the CDR3 is TGCGCCAGCAGCCGTCAACAGACCACCGGGGAGCTGTTTTTT. This codes for CASSRQQTTGELFF. The chain joins TRBV5-1 to TRBJ2-2, with D hard to call. Germline CDR1 SGHRS, CDR2 YFSETQ. This CDR3 comprises 14 residues. The ends were cut back, 4 bases at V and 4 bases at J, with 11 bases in the middle.

The chain employs TRBV6-6 and TRBJ1-1, with 8 bases aligning to TRBD1. V shed 5 bases, J shed 5 bases, and the junction held 13 bases outside the gene matches. CDR1 and CDR2 from the germline V gene are MNHNY and SVGAGI (reference sequence). The CDR3 is made up of 16 amino acids. The CDR3 sequence is CASSRAPTGAGTEAFF. CDR3 bases: TGTGCCAGCAGTCGCGCTCCGACAGGGGCAGGGACTGAAGCTTTCTTT.